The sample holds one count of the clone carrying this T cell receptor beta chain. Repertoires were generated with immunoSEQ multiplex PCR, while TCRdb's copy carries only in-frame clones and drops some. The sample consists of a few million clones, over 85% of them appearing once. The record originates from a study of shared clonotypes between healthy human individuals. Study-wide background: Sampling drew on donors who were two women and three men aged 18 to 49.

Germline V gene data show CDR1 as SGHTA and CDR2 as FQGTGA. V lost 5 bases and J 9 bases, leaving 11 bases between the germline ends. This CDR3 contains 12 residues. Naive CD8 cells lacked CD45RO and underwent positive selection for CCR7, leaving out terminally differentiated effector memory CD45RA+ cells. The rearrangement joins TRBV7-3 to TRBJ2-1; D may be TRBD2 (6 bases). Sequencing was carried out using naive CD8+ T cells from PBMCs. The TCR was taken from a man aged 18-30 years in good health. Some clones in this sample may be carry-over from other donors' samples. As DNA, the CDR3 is TGTGCCAGCAGCCCCGCAGCGGGTGAGCAGTTCTTC. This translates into CASSPAAGEQFF.